One and the same sample provided the 10 T cell receptor beta chains below, sequenced in a study of T cell repertoires in cytomegalovirus infection. TCRdb independently ran MiXCR on the reads; one entry per CDR3 protein. Of about 740,000 distinct CDR3 sequences listed, roughly 33% are singletons. What these receptors recognize is not known. The source material was cultured PBMCs, sampled from culture after CMV antigen stimulation. These receptor sequences come from a human donor in good health (CMV status not recorded). Some clones in this sample may be carry-over from other donors' samples.

This chain joins TRBV19 and TRBJ2-1; D remains ambiguous. The CDR3 is 16 residues long. V was cut by 3 bases and J by 0 bases, with 12 bases left in between. CDR1 and CDR2 (germline): LNHDA, SQIVND (reference sequence). The CDR3 DNA sequence: TGTGCCAGTAGTATTCAGGATTATAGCTCCTACAATGAGCAGTTCTTC. It yields the protein CASSIQDYSSYNEQFF.

This clonotype appeared a few times. The chain recombines TRBV7-2 with TRBJ2-2, with TRBD2 matching 9 bases. This CDR3 has 16 residues. Unmatched junction bases numbered 6, after V lost 2 bases and J lost 5 bases. Germline V gene sequence: CDR1 SGHTA, CDR2 FQGNSA. CDR3 sequence (DNA): TGTGCCAGCAGCTTAAGTTGGCTAGCGGGGACCGGGGAGCTGTTTTTT. It codes for CASSLSWLAGTGELFF. Together with reference TRBV7-2 and TRBJ2-2, the CDR3 gives the full variable domain: GAGVSQSPSNKVTEKGKDVELRCDPISGHTALYWYRQSLGQGLEFLIYFQGNSAPDKSGLPSDRFSAERTGGSVSTLTIQRTQQEDSAVYLCASSLSWLAGTGELFFGEGSRLTVL.

V and J are TRBV11-2 and TRBJ2-5; a possible D gene is TRBD2 (6 bases). The germline CDR1 and CDR2 sequences are SGHAT and FQNNGV. Trimming took 3 bases from V and 3 from J, leaving 14 bases between them. The length of the CDR3 is 15 residues. CDR3 sequence: CASSFELAAEETQYF. CDR3 in DNA: TGTGCCAGCAGCTTTGAGTTAGCGGCCGAAGAGACCCAGTACTTC.

The chain employs TRBV2 and TRBJ1-5, with D possibly being TRBD1 (5 bases). The CDR3 contains 13 residues. V lost 6 bases, J lost 4 bases, and 10 bases lay in between. The germline gives CDR1 SNHLY, CDR2 FYNNEI. The CDR3 sequence is CASRKTENQPQHF. The CDR3 bases are TGTGCCAGCAGAAAGACAGAAAATCAGCCCCAGCATTTT.

V usage is TRBV18 and J usage is TRBJ2-1; maybe TRBD1 (6 bases). The V gene lost 3 bases and the J gene lost 2 bases, with 20 bases spanning the gap. Germline CDR1 and CDR2: KGHSH and LQKENI. CDR3 length: 18 residues. CDR3 region: CASSPQGSRGSPYNEQFF. Written as DNA, the CDR3 is TGTGCCAGCTCACCCCAAGGGAGTAGGGGGAGTCCCTACAATGAGCAGTTCTTC.

This chain links TRBV12-3 or TRBV12-4 with TRBJ2-1; the D is unclear. Trimming left V 3 bases short and J 5 bases short, with 8 bases between. This CDR3 comprises 13 residues. CDR3 DNA: TGTGCCAGCAGTTTTGCTTGGGACAATGAGCAGTTCTTC. The encoded protein is CASSFAWDNEQFF.

This clonotype was counted at least ten times. The chain joins TRBV7-6 to TRBJ2-1, with a tentative D call TRBD2 (6 bases). Trimming shortened V by 5 bases and J by 7 bases, and 12 bases separated the two germline ends. The CDR3 runs 13 residues. Germline CDR1 SGHVS, CDR2 FNYEAQ. Here the CDR3 reads CASSPGLFNEQFF. CDR3 DNA sequence: TGTGCCAGCAGCCCGGGACTGTTTAATGAGCAGTTCTTC.

V and J are TRBV4-2 and TRBJ2-3; TRBD2 aligns across 7 bases. V lost 1 base and J lost 0; bases outside the gene matches: 7. Germline CDR1 is LGHNA and CDR2 is YNFKEQ. The CDR3 contains 17 residues. The CDR3 DNA follows: TGTGCCAGCAGCCAAGGTCGGCCGGGGGGTAGCACAGATACGCAGTATTTT. Amino acids: CASSQGRPGGSTDTQYF.

This clonotype was detected a few times. The chain employs TRBV5-6 and TRBJ2-7; D perhaps matches TRBD2 (5 bases). CDR1 and CDR2 (germline): SGHDT, YYEEEE. Between the trimmed V and J ends, which lost 4 bases and 3 bases, there was a span of 14 bases. The length of the CDR3 is 14 residues. The CDR3 loop reads CASSTPRGDYEQYF. CDR3 DNA: TGTGCCAGCAGCACTCCTCGGGGTGACTACGAGCAGTACTTC.

The CDR3 nucleotides are TGTGCCAGCGGTAGTGATTCTCAGGGGACCTACGAGCAGTACTTC. Amino acids: CASGSDSQGTYEQYF. The chain joins TRBV19 to TRBJ2-7; D possibly corresponds to TRBD1 (6 bases). This CDR3 has 15 residues. Trimming took off 9 bases at V and 2 bases at J, with 20 bases between the two ends. The germline V gene encodes CDR1 LNHDA and CDR2 SQIVND (reference sequence). Drawing the rest from reference TRBV19 and TRBJ2-7, the complete variable domain is DGGITQSPKYLFRKEGQNVTLSCEQNLNHDAMYWYRQDPGQGLRLIYYSQIVNDFQKGDIAEGYSVSREKKESFPLTVTSAQKNPTAFYLCASGSDSQGTYEQYFGPGTRLTVT.